Below, one TCR beta chain is given with its context. Antigen unknown. Vbeta (60) and Jbeta (13) primers were used in the PCR. Profiling relied on immunoSEQ multiplex PCR, and the TCRdb table lists in-frame clones only, not all of them. In the table there are about 150,000 clones, about 74% of which are singletons. The source of the sample is a study of cytomegalovirus exposure and HLA in healthy donors. Findings of the study overall: An assumption of roughly uniform sequencing depth across donors underlay the presence/absence analyses.

Sample: PBMCs. This sequence originates from a woman aged 40 to 50 in good health and CMV-seronegative.

CDR3 in amino acids: CASSGGGPSGLAGATYEQYF. Here the CDR3 DNA reads TGCGCCAGCAGTGGTGGGGGACCCTCGGGACTAGCGGGAGCCACCTACGAGCAGTACTTC. The genes are TRBV10-1 and TRBJ2-7; TRBD2 matches 14 bases. Germline CDR1 is WNHNN and CDR2 is SYGVQD (reference sequence). This CDR3 spans 20 amino acids. J gave up 2 bases and V 4 bases, and 16 bases lay outside the gene matches.